This TCR beta chain was profiled in a study of blood T cell repertoires in COVID-19 (dated by TCRdb to the early 2020s). Looking at the study overall: Samples from collaborators originated in the United States, Italy and Spain and spanned both the acute and convalescent phases of COVID-19. The repertoires were released in a freely available public database meant as a resource for research on the immune response to SARS-CoV-2. Where available, HLA class I and class II types were taken from metadata supplied by the sample provider and were not determined by assay-based typing. The prospective study material was composed of cDNA or gDNA derived from T cells, B-cell-depleted T cells, or PBMCs. Deeply sampled blood TCRbeta repertoires from subjects exposed to, actively infected with, or recovered from COVID-19 were included in the dataset. Sample metadata almost always included a de-identified subject ID, COVID-19 status, age in years and sex. The samples were drawn from two sources: the first 160 participants of the ongoing ImmuneRACE study, and approximately 1,300 subjects contributed by 6 global collaborators.

Another Seattle source contributed samples from volunteer blood donors who had recovered from COVID-19. The collaborating institutions used their own protocols to collect whole blood in K2EDTA tubes. Collaborator samples were shipped for TCRbeta analysis as frozen whole blood, isolated PBMCs, or DNA extracted from either sample type. The CDR3 runs 13 amino acids, cysteine and phenylalanine included. Solely the CDR3 DNA is kept, with 39 bases framed from the first base. In the germline V gene, CDR1 corresponds to MGHDK and CDR2 to SYGVNS. Trimming costs V 10 bases and J 5 bases, and their ends lie 17 bases apart. Concerning this clone: The antigen this receptor binds is unknown. Within one base of it there is no much larger clone, and no base qualities were kept.

Here is what the overall study found, with its caveats: The quantity of clinical and demographic metadata differed by source and by participant and was supplied without curation.

TCRbeta CDR3 regions were amplified from genomic DNA using the immunoSEQ Assay, a bias-controlled multiplex PCR. In the original analysis: Within the assay, amplification of reference gene primers was used to estimate how many nucleated cells each sample contained. Sequence reads were collapsed and filtered to measure the absolute abundance of every unique TCRbeta CDR3 rearrangement. For each sample, productive Simpson clonality was calculated as the square root of Simpson's diversity index across productive rearrangements. TCRdb limited this immuneACCESS table to in-frame rearrangements with V and J called. A share of clones is missing; checked studies link under half to unresolved V genes, and the rest is unexplained. Clone size and the V and J calls come from that table; the DNA yielded D and trimming. The sample yields approximately 250,000 clones; approximately 87% were counted once. The ten largest clones capture about 4.9% of the sample.

The TCR was taken from a man aged 55 to 70 who had recovered from COVID-19. The chain uses TRBV25-1 and TRBJ1-1; a tentative D call is TRBD1 (5 bases match). Sequenced material: peripheral blood. The sequence in DNA is TGTGCCACCGAGAGTCGGGGGGGAACTGAAGCTTTCTTT. Translated, it gives CATESRGGTEAFF.